This is a list of T cell receptor beta chains from one sample in a study of chemoradiotherapy in HPV16-positive cancers. TCRdb's table, derived via immunoSEQ multiplex PCR, lists solely in-frame clones and lacks some. The table includes nearly 3,000 clones, about nine tenths detected once. Sequencing was performed on tumor tissue, taken from a patient who underwent chemoradiotherapy. These receptors all come from a human donor with HPV-associated anogenital cancer. Each CDR3 is given with its conserved first and last residue. Each record gives: J gene, V gene, D gene, clone size, CDR3 DNA, CDR3 protein. A D gene is named only where the DNA matches it firmly. Clone sizes are given selectively: once, few, many, or a class where the clone is expanded.

J gene: TRBJ2-7
V gene: TRBV21-1
D gene: -
clone size: -
CDR3 DNA: TGTGCCAGCAGCCTCACCAAGAAGCGGCAGGCCTACGAGCAGTACTTC
CDR3 protein: CASSLTKKRQAYEQYF

J gene: TRBJ2-5
V gene: TRBV6-6
D gene: -
clone size: -
CDR3 DNA: TGTGCCAGCAGAATACAGGGAGGCCGAGAGACCCAGTACTTC
CDR3 protein: CASRIQGGRETQYF

J gene: TRBJ2-1
V gene: TRBV6-6
D gene: -
clone size: once
CDR3 DNA: TGTGCCAGCAGTCGCATGTCGTACAATGAGCAGTTCTTC
CDR3 protein: CASSRMSYNEQFF

J gene: TRBJ2-7
V gene: TRBV19
D gene: TRBD2
clone size: -
CDR3 DNA: TGTGCCAGTAGTTATCCCGGGGGGCTAGCGGGAGGTCAAGACGAGCAGTACTTC
CDR3 protein: CASSYPGGLAGGQDEQYF

J gene: TRBJ1-4
V gene: TRBV7-2
D gene: -
clone size: -
CDR3 DNA: TGTGCCAGCAGCTTAGAGACACGCGAAAAACTGTTTTTT
CDR3 protein: CASSLETREKLFF

J gene: TRBJ1-3
V gene: TRBV2
D gene: -
clone size: once
CDR3 DNA: TGTGCCAGCAGTGAAAAGCGGGGGGGAAACACCATATATTTT
CDR3 protein: CASSEKRGGNTIYF

J gene: TRBJ1-2
V gene: TRBV27
D gene: -
clone size: -
CDR3 DNA: TGTGCCAGCAGTTCCGTCGACAGACCTTATGGCTACACCTTC
CDR3 protein: CASSSVDRPYGYTF

J gene: TRBJ2-7
V gene: TRBV7-2
D gene: -
clone size: -
CDR3 DNA: TGTGCCAGCAGCTTAGCCGCTACCTACGAGCAGTACTTC
CDR3 protein: CASSLAATYEQYF

J gene: TRBJ1-1
V gene: TRBV19
D gene: -
clone size: -
CDR3 DNA: TGTGCCAGTAGTATGAGGGAGGGTTACACTGAAGCTTTCTTT
CDR3 protein: CASSMREGYTEAFF

J gene: TRBJ2-2
V gene: TRBV7-8
D gene: -
clone size: -
CDR3 DNA: TGTGCCAGCAGCTTAGGGGCGATGAACACCGGGGAGCTGTTTTTT
CDR3 protein: CASSLGAMNTGELFF

J gene: TRBJ2-1
V gene: TRBV5-1
D gene: TRBD1
clone size: -
CDR3 DNA: TGCGCCAGCAGCCCCCGGGACAGGGGGAAGAATGAGCAGTTCTTC
CDR3 protein: CASSPRDRGKNEQFF

J gene: TRBJ1-5
V gene: TRBV6-1
D gene: -
clone size: -
CDR3 DNA: TGTGCCAGCGAGGTGCGGGGAAACCATCAGCCCCAGCATTTT
CDR3 protein: CASEVRGNHQPQHF

J gene: TRBJ2-4
V gene: TRBV7-2
D gene: TRBD2
clone size: -
CDR3 DNA: TGTGCCAGCAGCTTAGTTAGTACTAGCGGTGGGAAAAACATTCAGTACTTC
CDR3 protein: CASSLVSTSGGKNIQYF

J gene: TRBJ1-1
V gene: TRBV19
D gene: -
clone size: -
CDR3 DNA: TGTGCCAGTAGCAGCGTTAGAGGGGCTGAAGCTTTCTTT
CDR3 protein: CASSSVRGAEAFF

J gene: TRBJ2-7
V gene: TRBV11-1
D gene: -
clone size: -
CDR3 DNA: TGTGCCAGCAGCTCGTACGGCGAGCAGTACTTC
CDR3 protein: CASSSYGEQYF

J gene: TRBJ2-1
V gene: TRBV11-3
D gene: TRBD2
clone size: -
CDR3 DNA: TGTGCCAGCAGCTCCTCCCTTCTAGCGGGAGCTGACAATGAGCAGTTCTTC
CDR3 protein: CASSSSLLAGADNEQFF

J gene: TRBJ2-7
V gene: TRBV4-1
D gene: TRBD1
clone size: -
CDR3 DNA: TGCGCCAGCAGCCAAGATGCGCCAGGGGGATCCTACGAGCAGTACTTC
CDR3 protein: CASSQDAPGGSYEQYF

J gene: TRBJ1-2
V gene: TRBV6-1
D gene: -
clone size: -
CDR3 DNA: TGTGCCAGCAGTTCAGGGGCTAACTATGGCTACACCTTC
CDR3 protein: CASSSGANYGYTF

J gene: TRBJ1-3
V gene: TRBV2
D gene: TRBD1
clone size: -
CDR3 DNA: TGTGCCAGCAGTGAGGGACAGGGGGGATCTGGAAACACCATATATTTT
CDR3 protein: CASSEGQGGSGNTIYF